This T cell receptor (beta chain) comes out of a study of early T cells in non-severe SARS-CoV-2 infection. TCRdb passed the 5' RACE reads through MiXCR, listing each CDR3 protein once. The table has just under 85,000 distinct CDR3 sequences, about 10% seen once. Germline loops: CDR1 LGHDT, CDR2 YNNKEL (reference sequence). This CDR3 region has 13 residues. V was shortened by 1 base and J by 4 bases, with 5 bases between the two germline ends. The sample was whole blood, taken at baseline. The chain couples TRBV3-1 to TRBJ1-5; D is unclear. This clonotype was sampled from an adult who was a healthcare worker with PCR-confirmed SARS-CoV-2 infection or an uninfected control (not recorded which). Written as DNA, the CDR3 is TGTGCCAGCAGCCAAGGGACGAATCAGCCCCAGCATTTT. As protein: CASSQGTNQPQHF.